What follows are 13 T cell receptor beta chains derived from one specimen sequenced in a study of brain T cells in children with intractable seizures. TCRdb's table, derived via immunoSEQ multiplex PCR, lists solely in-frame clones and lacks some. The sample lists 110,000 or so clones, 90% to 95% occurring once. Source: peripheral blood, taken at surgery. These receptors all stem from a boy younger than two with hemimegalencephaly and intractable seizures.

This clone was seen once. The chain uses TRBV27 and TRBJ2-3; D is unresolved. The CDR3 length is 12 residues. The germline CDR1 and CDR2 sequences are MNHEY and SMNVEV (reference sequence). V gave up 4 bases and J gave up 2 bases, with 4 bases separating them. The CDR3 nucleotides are TGTGCCAGCAGTTCCTTCACAGATACGCAGTATTTT. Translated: CASSSFTDTQYF.

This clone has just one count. CDR3 sequence (DNA): TGTGCCAGCAGTTACTCGGGCGGGTACTCCTACGAGCAGTACTTC. It is translated as CASSYSGGYSYEQYF. The rearrangement uses TRBV6-2 or TRBV6-3 and TRBJ2-7, with a weak D call TRBD2 (5 bases). Trimming removed 0 bases from V and 0 bases from J, with 9 bases in between. CDR1 and CDR2 from the germline V gene are MNHEY and SVGEGT. The CDR3 contains 15 residues.

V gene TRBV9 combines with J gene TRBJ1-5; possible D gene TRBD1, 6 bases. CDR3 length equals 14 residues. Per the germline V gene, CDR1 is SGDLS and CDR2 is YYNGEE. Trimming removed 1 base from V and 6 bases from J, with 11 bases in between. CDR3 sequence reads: CASSVSGEGQPQHF. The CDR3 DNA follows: TGTGCCAGCAGCGTATCAGGGGAGGGTCAGCCCCAGCATTTT.

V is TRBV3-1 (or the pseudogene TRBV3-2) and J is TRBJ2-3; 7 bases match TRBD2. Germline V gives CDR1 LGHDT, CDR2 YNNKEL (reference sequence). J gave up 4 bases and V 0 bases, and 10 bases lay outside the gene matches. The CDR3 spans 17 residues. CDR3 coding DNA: TGTGCCAGCAGCCAAGAACGGGCTGGGGGGAGGGCAGATACGCAGTATTTT. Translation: CASSQERAGGRADTQYF.

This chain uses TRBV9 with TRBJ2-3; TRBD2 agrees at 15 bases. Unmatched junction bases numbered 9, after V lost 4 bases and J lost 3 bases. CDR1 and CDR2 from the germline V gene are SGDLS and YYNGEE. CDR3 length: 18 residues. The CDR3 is CASSLGLAGGPMTDTQYF. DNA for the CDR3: TGTGCCAGCAGCCTCGGACTAGCGGGAGGGCCTATGACAGATACGCAGTATTTT.

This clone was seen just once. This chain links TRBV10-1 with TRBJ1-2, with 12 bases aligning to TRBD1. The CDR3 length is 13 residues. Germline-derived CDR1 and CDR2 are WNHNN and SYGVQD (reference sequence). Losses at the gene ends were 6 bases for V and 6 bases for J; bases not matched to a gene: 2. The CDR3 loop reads CASSRDRGHGYTF. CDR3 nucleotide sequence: TGCGCCAGCAGCCGGGACAGGGGGCATGGCTACACCTTC.

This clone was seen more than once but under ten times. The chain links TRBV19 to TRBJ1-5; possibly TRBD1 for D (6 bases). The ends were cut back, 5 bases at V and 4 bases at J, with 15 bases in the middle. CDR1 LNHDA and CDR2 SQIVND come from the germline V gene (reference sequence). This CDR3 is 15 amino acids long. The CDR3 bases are TGTGCCAGTAGTTGGGCAGGGGCTCAAAATCAGCCCCAGCATTTT. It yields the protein CASSWAGAQNQPQHF.

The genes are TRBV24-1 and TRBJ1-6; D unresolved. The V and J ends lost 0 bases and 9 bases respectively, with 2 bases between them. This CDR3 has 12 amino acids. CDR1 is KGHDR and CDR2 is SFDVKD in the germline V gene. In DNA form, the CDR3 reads TGTGCCACCAGTGATTTGGGTTCACCCCTCCACTTT. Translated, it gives CATSDLGSPLHF.

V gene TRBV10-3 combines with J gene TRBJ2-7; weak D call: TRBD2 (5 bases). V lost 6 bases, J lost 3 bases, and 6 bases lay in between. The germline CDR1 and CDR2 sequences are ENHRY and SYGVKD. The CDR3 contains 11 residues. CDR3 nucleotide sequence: TGTGCCATCAGGAGCGGCTACGAGCAGTACTTC. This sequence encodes CAIRSGYEQYF.

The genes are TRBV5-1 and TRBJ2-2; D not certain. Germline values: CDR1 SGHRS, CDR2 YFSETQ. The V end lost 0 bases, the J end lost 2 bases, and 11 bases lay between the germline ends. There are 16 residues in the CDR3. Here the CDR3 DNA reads TGCGCCAGCAGCTTGGGGCCCCCTCCTAACACCGGGGAGCTGTTTTTT. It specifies CASSLGPPPNTGELFF.

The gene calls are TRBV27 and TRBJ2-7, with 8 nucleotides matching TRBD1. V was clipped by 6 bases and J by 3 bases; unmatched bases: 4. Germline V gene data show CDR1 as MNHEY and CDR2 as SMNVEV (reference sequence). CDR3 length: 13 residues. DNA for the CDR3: TGTGCCAGCAGCCGACAGGGGTTCTACGAGCAGTACTTC. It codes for CASSRQGFYEQYF.

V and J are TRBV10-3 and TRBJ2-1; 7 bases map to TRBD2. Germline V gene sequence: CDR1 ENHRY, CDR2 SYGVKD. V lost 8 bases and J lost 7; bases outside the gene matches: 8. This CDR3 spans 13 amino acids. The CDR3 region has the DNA TGTGCCATCTCGGGGGGACCGGGGAATGAGCAGTTCTTC. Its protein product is CAISGGPGNEQFF.

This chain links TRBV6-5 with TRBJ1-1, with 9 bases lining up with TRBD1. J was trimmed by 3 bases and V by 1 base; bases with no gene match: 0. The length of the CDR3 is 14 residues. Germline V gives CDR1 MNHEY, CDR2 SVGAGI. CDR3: CASSYWTGDTEAFF. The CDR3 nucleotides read TGTGCCAGCAGTTACTGGACAGGGGACACTGAAGCTTTCTTT.